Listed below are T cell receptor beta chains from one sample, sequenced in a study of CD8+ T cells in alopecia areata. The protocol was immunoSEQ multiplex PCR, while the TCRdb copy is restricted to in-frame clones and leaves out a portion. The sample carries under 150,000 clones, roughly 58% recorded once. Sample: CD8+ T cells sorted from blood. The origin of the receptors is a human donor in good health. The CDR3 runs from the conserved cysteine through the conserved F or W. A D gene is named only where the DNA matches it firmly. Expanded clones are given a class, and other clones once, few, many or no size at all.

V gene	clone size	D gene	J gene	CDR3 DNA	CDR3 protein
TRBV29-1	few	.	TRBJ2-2	TGCAGCGTTGCCCTAGCAACCGGGGAGCTGTTTTTT	CSVALATGELFF
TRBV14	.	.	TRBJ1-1	TGTGCCAGCAGCCATGGACCCAACACTGAAGCTTTCTTT	CASSHGPNTEAFF
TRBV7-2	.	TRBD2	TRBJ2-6	TGTGCCAGCAGCTCCGGGGACTACCGCTCTGGGGCCAACGTCCTGACTTTC	CASSSGDYRSGANVLTF
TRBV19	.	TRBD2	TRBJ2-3	TGTGCCAGTAGTATAAGCGGGAGCAGGACAGATACGCAGTATTTT	CASSISGSRTDTQYF
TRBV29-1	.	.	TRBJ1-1	TGCAGCGTTGTAGAATCTGAAGCTTTCTTT	CSVVESEAFF
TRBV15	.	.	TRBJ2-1	TGTGCCACCAGCAGAGCTCTACCCAAGGCGGCCTACAATGAGCAGTTCTTC	CATSRALPKAAYNEQFF
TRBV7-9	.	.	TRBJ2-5	TGTGCCAGCAGCTTAACGGGAGTCGAGACCCAGTACTTC	CASSLTGVETQYF
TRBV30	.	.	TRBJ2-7	TGTGCCTGCAACCCCCGGACTTCAACCTACGAGCAGTACTTC	CACNPRTSTYEQYF
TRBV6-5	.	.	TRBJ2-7	TGTGCCAGCAGTTTTAGAGACCGGCCCTACGAACAGTACTTC	CASSFRDRPYEQYF
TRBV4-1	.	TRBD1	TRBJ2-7	TGCGCCAGCAGCCTGGAGGGACAGGGCGCCTACGAGCAGTACTTC	CASSLEGQGAYEQYF
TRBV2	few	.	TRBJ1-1	TGTGCCACCGCCGGGACGATGAACACTGAAGCTTTCTTT	CATAGTMNTEAFF
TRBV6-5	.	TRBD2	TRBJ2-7	TGTGCCAGCAGTTACACTAGCGGAGCCTACGAGCAGTACTTC	CASSYTSGAYEQYF
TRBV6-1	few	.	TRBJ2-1	TGTGCCAGCAGTGAACCGGCAAACTGGGGGAATGAGCAGTTCTTC	CASSEPANWGNEQFF
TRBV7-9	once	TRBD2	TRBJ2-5	TGTGCCAGCAGCTCACTAGCGGGAGGGCCACGAGAGACCCAGTACTTC	CASSSLAGGPRETQYF
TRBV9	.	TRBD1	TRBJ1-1	TGTGCCAGCAGCGATGGGACAGGGGGGCATTACACTGAAGCTTTCTTT	CASSDGTGGHYTEAFF
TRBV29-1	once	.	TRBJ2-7	TGCAGCGTTGAGAGGCGGGCCGAGCAGTACTTC	CSVERRAEQYF
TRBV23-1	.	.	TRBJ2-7	TGCGCCAGCAGTCAATACCTAAGGACGGCCGTTCCTATCTACGAGCAGTACTTC	CASSQYLRTAVPIYEQYF